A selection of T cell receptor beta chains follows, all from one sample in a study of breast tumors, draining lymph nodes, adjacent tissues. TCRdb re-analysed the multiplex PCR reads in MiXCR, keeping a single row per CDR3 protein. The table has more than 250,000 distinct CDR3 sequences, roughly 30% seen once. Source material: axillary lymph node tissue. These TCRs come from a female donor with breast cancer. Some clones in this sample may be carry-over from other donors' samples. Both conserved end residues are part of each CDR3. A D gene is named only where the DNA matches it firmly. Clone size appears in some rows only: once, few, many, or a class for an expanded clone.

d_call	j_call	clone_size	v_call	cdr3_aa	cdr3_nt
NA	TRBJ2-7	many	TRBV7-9	CASSLVQAVEQYF	TGTGCCAGCAGCTTAGTTCAGGCCGTCGAGCAGTACTTC
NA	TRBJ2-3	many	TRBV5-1	CASSLNTDTQYF	TGTGCCAGCAGCTTAAACACAGATACGCAGTATTTT
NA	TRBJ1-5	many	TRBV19	CASSIDRDQPQHF	TGTGCCAGTAGTATAGATCGAGATCAGCCCCAGCATTTT
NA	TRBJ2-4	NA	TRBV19	CASSIWTAQGGLAKNIQYF	TGTGCCAGTAGTATCTGGACCGCACAGGGGGGGTTGGCCAAAAACATTCAGTACTTC
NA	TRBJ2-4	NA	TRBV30	CAWSAGVQNIQYF	TGTGCCTGGAGTGCAGGGGTCCAAAACATTCAGTACTTC
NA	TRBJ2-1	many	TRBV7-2	CATSLAEVYNEQFF	TGTGCCACCTCCTTAGCGGAAGTTTACAATGAGCAGTTCTTC
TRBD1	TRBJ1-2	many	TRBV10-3	CAISARQGHYGYTF	TGTGCCATCAGTGCAAGACAGGGGCACTATGGCTACACCTTC
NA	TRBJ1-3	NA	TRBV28	CASILGPGNTIYF	TGTGCCAGCATTCTCGGCCCTGGAAACACCATATATTTT
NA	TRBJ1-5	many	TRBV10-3	CAISGGIDSNQPQHF	TGTGCCATCAGTGGGGGCATCGATAGCAATCAGCCCCAGCATTTT
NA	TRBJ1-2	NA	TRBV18	CASSGATGNYGYTF	TGTGCCAGCTCAGGGGCAACAGGAAACTATGGCTACACCTTC
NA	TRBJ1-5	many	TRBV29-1	CSVETEFGQPQHF	TGCAGCGTTGAAACGGAATTCGGACAGCCCCAGCATTTT
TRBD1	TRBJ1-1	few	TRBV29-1	CSVGGQGYTEAFF	TGCAGCGTTGGGGGACAGGGTTACACTGAAGCTTTCTTT
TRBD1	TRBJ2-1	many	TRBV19	CASSTSWGQGDRNEQFF	TGTGCCAGTAGTACCTCATGGGGGCAGGGGGATCGTAATGAGCAGTTCTTC
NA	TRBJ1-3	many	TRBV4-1	CASSPIKSSGNTIYF	TGCGCCAGCAGCCCCATCAAAAGTTCTGGAAACACCATATATTTT
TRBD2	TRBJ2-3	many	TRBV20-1	CSAPQPGLDTDTQYF	TGCAGTGCCCCCCAACCGGGACTAGACACAGATACGCAGTATTTT
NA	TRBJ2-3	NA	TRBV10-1	CASSARDSGRAGDTQYF	TGCGCCAGCAGTGCTAGGGATAGCGGAAGGGCAGGAGATACGCAGTATTTT
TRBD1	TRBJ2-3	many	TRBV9	CASSVVGTGSTDTQYF	TGTGCCAGCAGCGTAGTGGGGACAGGGAGCACAGATACGCAGTATTTT
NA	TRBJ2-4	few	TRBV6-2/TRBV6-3	CASSTVGDIQYF	TGTGCCAGCAGTACAGTGGGGGACATTCAGTACTTC
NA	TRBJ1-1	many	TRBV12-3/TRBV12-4	CASSLTLTEAFF	TGTGCCAGCAGTTTGACTCTCACTGAAGCTTTCTTT
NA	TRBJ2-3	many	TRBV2	CASAWTASTDTQYF	TGTGCCAGCGCCTGGACTGCTAGCACAGATACGCAGTATTTT
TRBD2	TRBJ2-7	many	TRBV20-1	CSAITSGFTYEQYF	TGCAGTGCCATAACTAGCGGGTTCACCTACGAGCAGTACTTC
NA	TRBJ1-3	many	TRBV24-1	CATSCTGPDAGMSGNTIYF	TGTGCCACCAGCTGTACCGGCCCGGACGCCGGTATGTCTGGAAACACCATATATTTT
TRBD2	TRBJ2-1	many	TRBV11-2	CASSYVTSGIGGEQFF	TGTGCCAGCAGCTATGTGACTAGCGGGATTGGTGGTGAGCAGTTCTTC
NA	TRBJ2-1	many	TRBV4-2	CASSLREGGNEQFF	TGTGCCAGCAGCCTCCGGGAAGGGGGGAATGAGCAGTTCTTC
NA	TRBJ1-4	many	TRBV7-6	CASSLEQGGEKLFF	TGTGCCAGCAGCTTGGAGCAGGGTGGAGAAAAACTGTTTTTT
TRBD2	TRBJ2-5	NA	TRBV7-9	CASSVPSGGETQYF	TGTGCCAGCAGCGTTCCTAGCGGTGGAGAGACCCAGTACTTC
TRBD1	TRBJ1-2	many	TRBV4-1	CASSQDRRDRTPYGYTF	TGCGCCAGCAGCCAAGACCGCCGGGACAGGACCCCTTATGGCTACACCTTC
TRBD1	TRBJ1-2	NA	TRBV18	CASSPRDRDGYTF	TGTGCCAGCTCCCCTCGGGACAGAGACGGCTACACCTTC